Listed here is a single T cell receptor (beta chain). What it binds is unknown. This CDR3 is built from 16 residues. Germline V gene data show CDR1 as LGHDT and CDR2 as YNNKEL (reference sequence). V lost 1 base and J 6 bases, leaving 17 bases between the germline ends. In TCRdb, the reads were re-called with MiXCR into one record per CDR3 protein. Here the sample spans approximately 730,000 distinct CDR3 sequences, around a third being singletons. The entry originates in a study of T cell repertoires in cytomegalovirus infection. General study results and limits: HLA-C-restricted, CMV-specific TCR beta clonotypes were dominant ex vivo.

The sample here was cultured PBMCs, taken from culture after CMV antigen stimulation. This sequence originates from a human donor in good health (CMV status not recorded). Some clones in this sample may be carry-over from other donors' samples. The J gene is TRBJ2-3, the V gene TRBV3-1, with TRBD2 as a possible D gene (6 bases). The CDR3 loop is CASSQGGGNEADTQYF. In nucleotides, the CDR3 is TGTGCCAGCAGCCAAGGCGGAGGGAACGAGGCCGATACGCAGTATTTT.